The 30 T cell receptor beta chains below come from one sample, sequenced in a study of tumor-infiltrating lymphocytes in primary liver carcinoma. Co-extracting RNA and DNA was done with roughly 17-34 mg of unsorted bulk tissue as input. Synthesis of TCR beta cDNA was carried out from 450 to 500 ng total RNA with a constant-region primer. A slightly modified ARM-PCR protocol with three nested multiplex PCR rounds produced these TCR beta libraries. Use of TRBV1-TRBV30 forward primers with a C-beta reverse primer characterized the first two PCR rounds, which lasted about 11 cycles each. TCRdb called the multiplex PCR reads again in MiXCR, with one record for every CDR3 protein. The data show tens of thousands of distinct CDR3 sequences, roughly 72% seen once. The sample was liver tumor tissue from sampling region 1. Subset given: tumor region T1, superior pole. The source of these receptors is a man aged 35-49 years with primary liver carcinoma and hepatitis B virus infection.

The chain links TRBV11-2 to TRBJ2-1; 8 positions agree with TRBD2. The CDR3 has 16 residues. The trim removed 7 bases at V and 10 bases at J, leaving 18 bases unmatched. Germline CDR1 and CDR2: SGHAT and FQNNGV. The CDR3 loop is CASNLNIGLAMGEQFF. The DNA of the CDR3 is TGTGCCAGCAACTTGAATATCGGACTAGCCATGGGCGAGCAGTTCTTC.

The chain is built from TRBV28 and TRBJ2-7, with D possibly being TRBD1 (6 bases). V gave up 7 bases and J gave up 7 bases, with 23 bases separating them. The CDR3 consists of 15 residues. Germline V gene lookup returns CDR1 MDHEN and CDR2 SYDVKM. DNA for the CDR3: TGTGCCAGCACCCCCCCCGTGGGGGCGCTCAAAGAGCAGTACTTC. Encoded protein: CASTPPVGALKEQYF.

About this clonotype itself: This CDR3 is missing its conserved last phenylalanine or tryptophan, likely due to a read error. The chain recombines TRBV5-4 with TRBJ1-1; D is ambiguous. Germline loops: CDR1 SGHNT, CDR2 YYREEE (reference sequence). The CDR3 spans 13 residues. CDR3 region: CTSSSPDRTEAFL. CDR3 DNA: TGTACCAGCAGCTCCCCAGACCGTACTGAAGCTTTCCTT.

This clonotype was detected only once. Its ends do not fully match the called genes, so a read error is possible. The gene calls are TRBV5-4 and TRBJ1-1; D ambiguous. In germline, CDR1 is SGHNT, CDR2 YYREEE (reference sequence). The CDR3 contains 13 residues. The CDR3 reads CASSSPDRTEAYF. The CDR3 bases are TGTGCCAGCAGCTCCCCAGACCGTACTGAAGCCTACTTT.

Remarks on this clonotype: Compared with germline, one end of the junction differs, possibly owing to a read error. The CDR3 region is CSVAGEGDTHYF. The CDR3 DNA reads as TGCAGCGTTGCAGGTGAGGGGGATACGCATTATTTT. V gene TRBV29-1 combines with J gene TRBJ2-3; TRBD1 is a possible D gene (6 bases). The length of the CDR3 is 12 residues. Germline CDR1 is SQVTM and CDR2 is ANQGSEA.

This clonotype showed up just a few times. The chain links TRBV6-1 to TRBJ2-7; a possible D gene is TRBD2 (6 bases). Germline CDR1 MNHNS, CDR2 SASEGT. The CDR3 spans 14 residues. Trimming pared 9 bases from V and 2 bases from J, leaving 17 bases between. The CDR3 sequence is CARKGAGLPYEQYF. The CDR3 nucleotides read TGTGCCAGGAAGGGTGCGGGATTACCCTACGAGCAGTACTTC.

This clonotype was recorded a few times. Germline and junction disagree at one end, which may indicate a read error. The J gene is TRBJ2-4, the V gene TRBV29-1, with D possibly being TRBD1 (5 bases). From germline, CDR1 is SQVTM and CDR2 ANQGSEA. This CDR3 has 14 residues. The CDR3 here is CSVELRGLGGIQCF. For the CDR3, the DNA is TGCAGCGTTGAACTAAGGGGCCTCGGCGGCATTCAGTGTTTC. Complete variable domain (other parts from reference TRBV29-1 and TRBJ2-4): SAVISQKPSRDICQRGTSLTIQCQVDSQVTMMFWYRQQPGQSLTLIATANQGSEATYESGFVIDKFPISRPNLTFSTLTVSNMSPEDSSIYLCSVELRGLGGIQCFGAGTRLSVL.

A remark on this clonotype: Here the CDR3 omits its conserved ending phenylalanine or tryptophan, so a read error is the likely source. The chain recombines TRBV13 with TRBJ2-7, with 8 nucleotides matching TRBD2. This CDR3 has 13 residues. Per germline, CDR1 PRHDT and CDR2 FYEKMQ (reference sequence). CDR3 bases: TGTGTCAGCAGCCTCGGGGGGGCCTACGAGCAGTACCTC. Translated: CVSSLGGAYEQYL.

Notes on this clonotype: A junction boundary mismatches the germline segment, possibly from a read error. The chain uses TRBV6-6 and TRBJ1-2, with no clear D. Germline loops: CDR1 MNHNY, CDR2 SVGAGI (reference sequence). CDR3 length: 12 amino acids. The CDR3 sequence: CAGSTLTYGYTF. For the CDR3, the DNA is TGTGCCGGCAGTACCCTCACCTATGGCTACACCTTC.

A remark on this clonotype: One end of the junction is discordant with germline, which a read error may explain. The chain recombines TRBV4-1 with TRBJ2-2; TRBD2 might be the D (5 bases). Germline V gene data show CDR1 as MGHRA and CDR2 as YSYEKL. This CDR3 has 15 residues. The DNA of the CDR3 is TGCGCCAGCAGCGAAGTAGTTGCTAACACCGGGGAGTTGTTTTTT. This encodes CASSEVVANTGELFF.

As to this clonotype: The CDR3 ends on some other residue instead of the conserved phenylalanine or tryptophan, so this is likely a read error. The chain employs TRBV7-3 and TRBJ2-7; 11 bases fit TRBD2. Trimming cost V 5 bases and J 8 bases; bases outside gene matches: 8. The CDR3 is 14 amino acids. Germline-derived CDR1 and CDR2 are SGHTA and FQGTGA. CDR3 amino acids: CASSPGTSGSKQYL. Here the CDR3 DNA reads TGTGCCAGCAGCCCAGGGACTAGCGGTTCCAAGCAGTACTTA.

This clonotype appeared once. As the CDR3 is not closed by the conserved phenylalanine or tryptophan, this likely results from a read error. The chain recombines TRBV11-2 with TRBJ2-2; perhaps TRBD2 as D (5 bases). The V end lost 4 bases, the J end lost 5 bases, and 17 bases lay between the germline ends. The CDR3 extends over 16 amino acids. Per germline, CDR1 SGHAT and CDR2 FQNNGV. The chain's CDR3 is CASSSVALSGTGELFY. Written as DNA, the CDR3 is TGTGCCAGCAGCTCAGTGGCGCTATCGGGAACCGGGGAGCTGTTTTAT.

To note about this clonotype: At one of its ends the junction is not consistent with the germline gene, which may arise from a read error. The rearrangement links TRBV6-1 to TRBJ2-6, with a weak D call TRBD1 (5 bases). The CDR3 consists of 14 residues. The V gene's germline CDR1 is MNHNS and CDR2 SASEGT. CDR3 DNA sequence: TGTGCCAGGATCCCGCCTGCTGGGGCCAACGTCCTGACCTTC. Translated: CARIPPAGANVLTF.

Concerning this clonotype itself: A junction end diverges from the germline sequence, so it may reflect a read error. This CDR3 is CASSLDLSGVDEQFF. Written as DNA, the CDR3 is TGTGCCAGCAGCCTAGACCTATCGGGAGTGGATGAACAGTTCTTC. This chain joins TRBV11-2 and TRBJ2-1; TRBD2 is a possible D gene (6 bases). Looked up from germline, CDR1 is SGHAT and CDR2 is FQNNGV. The CDR3 length is 15 residues.

For this clonotype: At one end the junction does not follow the germline gene, possibly because of a read error. This rearrangement joins TRBV4-1 to TRBJ2-2; D is uncertain. The CDR3 consists of 14 residues. CDR1 MGHRA and CDR2 YSYEKL come from the germline V gene. In DNA, the CDR3 is TGCACCAGCAACCAAGCTCTGGACACCGGGGAGCTGTTTTTT. As protein: CTSNQALDTGELFF.

The chain is built from TRBV7-2 and TRBJ1-2, with 7 bases aligning to TRBD1. Germline-derived CDR1 and CDR2 are SGHTA and FQGNSA. There are 15 residues in the CDR3. The V segment lost 5 bases and the J segment 4 bases; nucleotides outside the gene matches: 10. The CDR3 nucleotides are TGTGCCAGCAGCGCACCCGGACAGGCCTCCTATGGCTACACCTTC. This gives the protein CASSAPGQASYGYTF.

With respect to this clonotype: The junction differs from germline at one of its ends, possibly a read error. V is TRBV12-3 or TRBV12-4 and J is TRBJ1-5; possibly TRBD1 for D (5 bases). CDR3 length: 17 residues. For the CDR3, the DNA is TGTGCCAGCAGTTTAGGCTCGGGCTTTTGGGGCAACCAGCCCCAGCATTTT. Translating it yields CASSLGSGFWGNQPQHF.

There are a few counts of this clonotype. One end of the junction does not line up with germline, which may come from a read error. This sequence joins TRBV11-3 and TRBJ1-1; the D is unclear. Germline V gene data show CDR1 as SGHNT and CDR2 as YENEEA. The CDR3 consists of 13 residues. CDR3 bases: TGTGCCAACAGCTTTGCTATGAACACTGAAGTTTTCTTT. As protein: CANSFAMNTEVFF.

The CDR3 reads CAILPDSPGSEQYF. The CDR3 DNA reads TGTGCCATCCTACCGGACTCACCGGGGTCTGAGCAGTACTTC. The chain carries TRBV10-3 and TRBJ2-7; a possible D gene is TRBD2 (5 bases). The CDR3 runs 14 residues. The germline V gene encodes CDR1 ENHRY and CDR2 SYGVKD. Trimming took 8 bases from V and 7 from J, leaving 21 bases between them.

This clonotype is termed medium-sized. The J gene is TRBJ2-1, the V gene TRBV10-1, with D perhaps given as TRBD1 or TRBD2 (5 bases each). Trimming cost V 3 bases and J 7 bases, with 7 bases left between them. CDR3 length: 12 amino acids. The germline gives CDR1 WNHNN, CDR2 SYGVQD (reference sequence). The CDR3 region is CASSEWGNEQFF. CDR3 bases: TGCGCCAGCAGTGAATGGGGGAATGAGCAGTTCTTC.

Note on this clonotype: The junction departs from germline at one end; a sequencing error may be responsible. Here the CDR3 reads CASSQDVQGSNQPQRF. The CDR3 region has the DNA TGTGCCAGCAGCCAAGATGTACAGGGTAGCAATCAACCCCAGCGTTTT. The chain carries TRBV4-2 and TRBJ1-5, with D perhaps TRBD1 (6 bases). CDR1 and CDR2 (germline): LGHNA, YNFKEQ. This CDR3 spans 16 amino acids.

To note about this clonotype: An end of the junction does not agree with germline; a read error may underlie this. The chain carries TRBV28 and TRBJ2-6; D is perhaps TRBD1 (5 bases). The CDR3 is 15 amino acids. CDR1 and CDR2 from the germline V gene are MDHEN and SYDVKM. The CDR3 spells CASRFPGSGANVLAF. CDR3 DNA sequence: TGTGCCAGCAGATTTCCAGGGTCTGGGGCCAACGTCCTGGCTTTC.

With regard to this clonotype: A much larger clone lies a single base off, so this may be a read error. This rearrangement joins TRBV28 to TRBJ1-6; D gene ambiguous. The V end was cut by 2 bases, the J end by 7 bases, with 18 bases between. The CDR3 loop spans 17 amino acids. In germline, CDR1 is MDHEN, CDR2 SYDVKM. The CDR3 protein is CASSLGWVNTRNSPLHF. CDR3 nucleotides: TGTGCCAGCAGTTTAGGTTGGGTCAATACCCGAAATTCACCCCTCCACTTT.

Concerning this clonotype itself: At one boundary the junction diverges from the germline segment, which might be a read error. The chain couples TRBV28 to TRBJ2-1; no clear D. Germline V gene sequence: CDR1 MDHEN, CDR2 SYDVKM. This CDR3 has 13 amino acids. CDR3 nucleotide sequence: TGTGCTAGCATGCCAAGCGTAAGCAATGAGCAGTTCTTC. It is translated as CASMPSVSNEQFF. Variable domain in full (rest from reference TRBV28 and TRBJ2-1): DVKVTQSSRYLVKRTGEKVFLECVQDMDHENMFWYRQDPGLGLRLIYFSYDVKMKEKGDIPEGYSVSREKKERFSLILESASTNQTSMYLCASMPSVSNEQFFGPGTRLTVL.

This clonotype has ten or more counts. V and J are TRBV6-1 and TRBJ1-2, with 7 nucleotides matching TRBD1. This CDR3 contains 14 residues. V was clipped by 0 bases and J by 8 bases; unmatched bases: 6. Germline CDR1 reads MNHNS; CDR2 reads SASEGT. Here the CDR3 reads CASSEALNRGGYTF. CDR3 bases: TGTGCCAGCAGTGAAGCGTTGAACAGGGGAGGCTACACCTTC.

The table lists this clonotype with a few counts. At one end, the junction sequence differs from germline, possibly due to a read error. The V gene is TRBV6-6, the J gene TRBJ1-2, with D unclear. This CDR3 region has 14 residues. Germline CDR1 MNHNY, CDR2 SVGAGI (reference sequence). The CDR3 bases are TGTGCCAGCAGTTCGCAACCGTCTAAGTATGGCTACACCTTC. As protein: CASSSQPSKYGYTF.

V usage is TRBV20-1 and J usage is TRBJ2-1; a weak D match, TRBD2 (7 bases). The CDR3 extends over 13 amino acids. CDR1 and CDR2 (germline): DFQATT, SNEGSKA (reference sequence). The ends were cut back, 3 bases at V and 7 bases at J, with 13 bases in the middle. CDR3: CSASGGAGNEQFF. CDR3 bases: TGCAGTGCTAGTGGGGGGGCTGGAAATGAGCAGTTCTTC.

As to this clonotype: Since the CDR3 does not end with the conserved phenylalanine or tryptophan, this likely comes from a read error. The CDR3 coding sequence is TGCGCCAGCAGCTTAGAGTACTCCAGCTCATACGAGCAGTACTAC. It encodes CASSLEYSSSYEQYY. V and J are TRBV11-2 and TRBJ2-7; D unresolved. CDR1 is SGHAT, CDR2 FQNNGV, per germline. The CDR3 runs to 15 residues.

This clonotype appeared a single time. A read error may produce the germline difference seen at one junction end. The V gene is TRBV6-5, the J gene TRBJ1-6; 8 bases agree with TRBD1. Germline V gene sequence: CDR1 MNHEY, CDR2 SVGAGI. The CDR3 length is 15 residues. Written as DNA, the CDR3 is TGTGCCAGCAATTACACGACAGGGGAGGATTCATCCCTCCACTTT. This codes for CASNYTTGEDSSLHF.

Of note for this clonotype: One junction end disagrees with the germline gene, perhaps due to a read error. The chain is built from TRBV12-5 and TRBJ2-7, with 14 bases aligning to TRBD2. Germline CDR1 is LGHNT and CDR2 is FRNRAP. This CDR3 region has 17 residues. This CDR3 is CASGPGLAGGTSYEQCF. CDR3 DNA: TGTGCTAGTGGCCCTGGACTAGCGGGAGGAACCTCCTACGAGCAGTGCTTC.